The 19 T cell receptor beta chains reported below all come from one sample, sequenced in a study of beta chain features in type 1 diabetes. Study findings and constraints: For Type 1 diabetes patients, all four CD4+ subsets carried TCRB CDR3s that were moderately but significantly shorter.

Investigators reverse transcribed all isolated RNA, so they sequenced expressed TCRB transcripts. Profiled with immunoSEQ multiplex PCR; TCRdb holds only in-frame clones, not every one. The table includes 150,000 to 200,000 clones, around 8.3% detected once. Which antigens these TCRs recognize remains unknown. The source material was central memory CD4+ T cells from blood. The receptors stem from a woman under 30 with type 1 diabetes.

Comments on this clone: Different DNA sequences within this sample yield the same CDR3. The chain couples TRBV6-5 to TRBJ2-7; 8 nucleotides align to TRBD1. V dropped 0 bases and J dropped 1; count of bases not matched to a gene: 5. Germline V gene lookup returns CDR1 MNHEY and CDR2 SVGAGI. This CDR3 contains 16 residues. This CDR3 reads CASSYSETGASYEQYF. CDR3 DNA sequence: TGTGCCAGCAGTTACTCCGAGACAGGGGCATCCTACGAGCAGTACTTC.

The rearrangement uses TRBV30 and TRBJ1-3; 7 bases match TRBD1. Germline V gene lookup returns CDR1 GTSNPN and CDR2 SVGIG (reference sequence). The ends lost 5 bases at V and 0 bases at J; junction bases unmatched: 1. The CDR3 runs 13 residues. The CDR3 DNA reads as TGTGCCTGGGGGGACAGCTCTGGAAACACCATATATTTT. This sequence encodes CAWGDSSGNTIYF.

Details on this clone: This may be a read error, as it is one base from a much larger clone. The CDR3 sequence: CASSSGETQYF. The CDR3 region has the DNA TGTGCCAGCAGCTCGGGGGAGACCCAGTACTTC. The rearrangement joins TRBV16 to TRBJ2-5, with D perhaps matching TRBD2 (5 bases). The CDR3 is 11 amino acids. Trimming stripped 5 bases from V and 5 bases from J, with 6 bases between. Germline CDR1 and CDR2: KGHSY and FQNENV.

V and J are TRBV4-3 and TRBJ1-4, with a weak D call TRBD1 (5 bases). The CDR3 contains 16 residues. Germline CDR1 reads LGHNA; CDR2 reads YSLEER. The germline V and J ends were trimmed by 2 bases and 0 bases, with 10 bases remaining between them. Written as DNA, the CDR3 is TGCGCCAGCAGCCAAAAGGGGCAGGCAACTAATGAAAAACTGTTTTTT. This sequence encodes CASSQKGQATNEKLFF.

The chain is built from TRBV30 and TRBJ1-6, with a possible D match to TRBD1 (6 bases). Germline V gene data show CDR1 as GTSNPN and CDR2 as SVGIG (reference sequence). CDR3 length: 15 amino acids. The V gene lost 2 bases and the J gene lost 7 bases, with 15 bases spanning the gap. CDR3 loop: CAWSFTTGANSPLHF. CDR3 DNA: TGTGCCTGGAGTTTCACGACAGGCGCCAATTCACCCCTCCACTTT.

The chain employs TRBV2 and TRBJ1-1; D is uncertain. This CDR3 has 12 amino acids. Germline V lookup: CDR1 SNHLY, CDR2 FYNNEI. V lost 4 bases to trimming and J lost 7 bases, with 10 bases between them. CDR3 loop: CASSATGGEAFF. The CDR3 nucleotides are TGTGCCAGCAGTGCGACCGGAGGTGAAGCTTTCTTT.

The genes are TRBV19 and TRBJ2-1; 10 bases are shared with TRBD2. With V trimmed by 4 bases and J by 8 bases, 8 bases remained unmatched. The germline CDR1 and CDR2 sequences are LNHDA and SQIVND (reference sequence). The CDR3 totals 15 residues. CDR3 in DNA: TGTGCCAGTAGTACCCGCCGACTAGCGGGTTATGAGCAGTTCTTC. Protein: CASSTRRLAGYEQFF.

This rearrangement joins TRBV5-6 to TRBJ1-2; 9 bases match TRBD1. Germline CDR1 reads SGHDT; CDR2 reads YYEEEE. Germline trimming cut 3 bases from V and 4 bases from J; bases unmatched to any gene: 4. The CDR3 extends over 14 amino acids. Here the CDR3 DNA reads TGTGCCAGCAGCTATTACAGGGGGCCCTATGGCTACACCTTC. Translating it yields CASSYYRGPYGYTF.

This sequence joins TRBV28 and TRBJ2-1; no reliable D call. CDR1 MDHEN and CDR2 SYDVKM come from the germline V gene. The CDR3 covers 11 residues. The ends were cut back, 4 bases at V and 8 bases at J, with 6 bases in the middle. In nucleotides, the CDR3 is TGTGCCAGCAGTTGGGCCGATGAGCAGTTCTTC. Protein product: CASSWADEQFF.

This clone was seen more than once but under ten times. CDR3 coding DNA: TGCGCCAGCAGCCCTGAGGACAGGGCGGCCCTAGGCGAGCAGTACTTC. This gives the protein CASSPEDRAALGEQYF. This rearrangement joins TRBV5-1 to TRBJ2-7, with 8 bases that match TRBD1. Trimming cost V 4 bases and J 6 bases; bases outside gene matches: 15. CDR3 length: 16 amino acids. Germline CDR1 SGHRS, CDR2 YFSETQ.

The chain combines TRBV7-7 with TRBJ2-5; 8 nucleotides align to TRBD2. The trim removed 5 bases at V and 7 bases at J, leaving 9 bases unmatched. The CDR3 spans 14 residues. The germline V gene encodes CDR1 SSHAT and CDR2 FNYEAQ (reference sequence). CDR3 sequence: CASSPGTSHGTQYF. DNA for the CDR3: TGTGCCAGCAGCCCAGGGACTAGTCATGGGACCCAGTACTTC.

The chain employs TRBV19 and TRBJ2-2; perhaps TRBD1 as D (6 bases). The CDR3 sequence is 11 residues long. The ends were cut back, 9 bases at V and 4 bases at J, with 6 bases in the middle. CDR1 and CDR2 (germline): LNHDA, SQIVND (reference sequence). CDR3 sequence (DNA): TGTGCCAGCAGGGGCACCGGGGAGCTGTTTTTT. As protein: CASRGTGELFF.

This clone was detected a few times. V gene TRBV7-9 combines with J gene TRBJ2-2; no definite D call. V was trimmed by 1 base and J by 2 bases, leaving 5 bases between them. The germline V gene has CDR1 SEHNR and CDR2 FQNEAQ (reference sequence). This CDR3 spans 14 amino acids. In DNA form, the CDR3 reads TGTGCCAGCAGCTTAGTTCGTAACACCGGGGAGCTGTTTTTT. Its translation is CASSLVRNTGELFF.

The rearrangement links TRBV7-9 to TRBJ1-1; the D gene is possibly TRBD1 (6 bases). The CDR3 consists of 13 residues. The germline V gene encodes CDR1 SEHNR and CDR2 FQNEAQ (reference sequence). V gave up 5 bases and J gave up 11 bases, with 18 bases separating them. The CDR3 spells CASSRPGQAGAFF. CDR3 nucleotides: TGTGCCAGCAGCCGTCCGGGACAAGCTGGCGCTTTCTTT.

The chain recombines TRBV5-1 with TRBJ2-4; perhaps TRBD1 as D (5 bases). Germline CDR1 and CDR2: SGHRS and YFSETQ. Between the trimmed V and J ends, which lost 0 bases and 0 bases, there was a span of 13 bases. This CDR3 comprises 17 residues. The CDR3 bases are TGCGCCAGCAGCTTGGGCCTCTTGGACAAAGCCAAAAACATTCAGTACTTC. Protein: CASSLGLLDKAKNIQYF.

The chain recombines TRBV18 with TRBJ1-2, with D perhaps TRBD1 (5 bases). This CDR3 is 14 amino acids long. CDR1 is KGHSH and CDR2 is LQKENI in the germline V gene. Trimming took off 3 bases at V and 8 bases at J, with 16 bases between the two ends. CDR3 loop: CASSPDTGPRGYTF. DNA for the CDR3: TGTGCCAGCTCACCGGACACTGGGCCGCGGGGCTACACCTTC.

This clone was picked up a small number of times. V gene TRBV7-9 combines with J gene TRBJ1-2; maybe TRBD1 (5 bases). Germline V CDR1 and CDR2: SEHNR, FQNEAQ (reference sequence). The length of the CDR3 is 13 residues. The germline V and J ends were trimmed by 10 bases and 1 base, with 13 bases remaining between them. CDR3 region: CATNVGGNYGYTF. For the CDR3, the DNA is TGTGCCACCAACGTCGGGGGTAACTATGGCTACACCTTC.

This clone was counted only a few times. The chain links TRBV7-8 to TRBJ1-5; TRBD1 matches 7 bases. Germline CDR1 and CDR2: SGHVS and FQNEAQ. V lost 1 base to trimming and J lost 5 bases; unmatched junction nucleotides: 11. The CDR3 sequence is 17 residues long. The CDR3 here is CASSLVTGGQPHQPQHF. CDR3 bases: TGTGCCAGCAGCTTAGTGACCGGGGGACAGCCCCATCAGCCCCAGCATTTT.

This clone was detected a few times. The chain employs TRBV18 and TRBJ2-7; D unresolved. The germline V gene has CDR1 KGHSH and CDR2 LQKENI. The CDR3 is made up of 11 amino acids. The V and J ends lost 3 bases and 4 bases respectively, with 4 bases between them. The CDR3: CASSPIYEQYF. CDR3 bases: TGTGCCAGCTCACCTATTTACGAGCAGTACTTC.